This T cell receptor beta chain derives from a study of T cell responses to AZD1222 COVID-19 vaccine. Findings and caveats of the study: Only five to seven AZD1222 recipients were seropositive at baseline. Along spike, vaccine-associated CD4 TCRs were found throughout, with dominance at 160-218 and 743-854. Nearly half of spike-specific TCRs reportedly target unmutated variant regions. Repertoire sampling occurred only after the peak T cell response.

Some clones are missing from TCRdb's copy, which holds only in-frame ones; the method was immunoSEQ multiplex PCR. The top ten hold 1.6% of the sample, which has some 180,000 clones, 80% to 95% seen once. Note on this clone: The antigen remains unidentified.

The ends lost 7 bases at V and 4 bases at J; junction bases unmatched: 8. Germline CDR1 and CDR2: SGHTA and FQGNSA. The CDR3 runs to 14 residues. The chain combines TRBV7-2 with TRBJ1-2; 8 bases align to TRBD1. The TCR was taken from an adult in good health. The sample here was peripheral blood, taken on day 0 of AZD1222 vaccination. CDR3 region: CASTSTGTGYGYTF. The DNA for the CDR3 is TGTGCCAGCACCTCTACCGGGACAGGCTATGGCTACACCTTC.